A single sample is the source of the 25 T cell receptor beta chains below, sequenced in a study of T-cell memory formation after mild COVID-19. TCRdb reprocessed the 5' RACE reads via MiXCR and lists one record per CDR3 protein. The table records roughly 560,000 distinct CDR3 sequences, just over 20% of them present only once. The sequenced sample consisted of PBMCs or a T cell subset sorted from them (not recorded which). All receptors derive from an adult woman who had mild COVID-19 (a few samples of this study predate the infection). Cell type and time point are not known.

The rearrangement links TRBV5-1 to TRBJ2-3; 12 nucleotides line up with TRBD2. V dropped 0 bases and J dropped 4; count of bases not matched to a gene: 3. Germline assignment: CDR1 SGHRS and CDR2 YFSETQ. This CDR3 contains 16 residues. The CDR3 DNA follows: TGCGCCAGCAGCTTGGGAGGACTAGCGGGACCAGATACGCAGTATTTT. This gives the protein CASSLGGLAGPDTQYF.

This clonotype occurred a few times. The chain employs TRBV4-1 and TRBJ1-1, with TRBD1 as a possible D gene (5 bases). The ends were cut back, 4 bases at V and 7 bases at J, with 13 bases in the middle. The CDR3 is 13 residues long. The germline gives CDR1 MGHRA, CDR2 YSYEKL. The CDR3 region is CASSPIGGVEAFF. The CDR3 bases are TGCGCCAGCAGCCCCATCGGGGGGGTTGAAGCTTTCTTT.

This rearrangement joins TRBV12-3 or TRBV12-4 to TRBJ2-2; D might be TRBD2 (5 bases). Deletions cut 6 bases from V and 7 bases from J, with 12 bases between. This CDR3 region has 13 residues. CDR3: CASRGGPNGELFF. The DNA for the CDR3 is TGTGCCAGCAGGGGCGGGCCGAACGGGGAGCTGTTTTTT.

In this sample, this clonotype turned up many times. The CDR3 sequence is CASSFSSGYEQYF. The CDR3 bases are TGTGCCAGCAGTTTCTCTTCAGGTTACGAGCAGTACTTC. The V gene is TRBV12-3 or TRBV12-4, the J gene TRBJ2-7; D unresolved. CDR3 length: 13 residues. The ends were cut back, 3 bases at V and 4 bases at J, with 10 bases in the middle.

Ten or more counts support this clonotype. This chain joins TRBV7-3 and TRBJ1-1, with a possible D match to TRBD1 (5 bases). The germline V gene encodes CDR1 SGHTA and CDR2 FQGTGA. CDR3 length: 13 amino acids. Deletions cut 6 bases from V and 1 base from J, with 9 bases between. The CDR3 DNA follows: TGTGCCAGCAGTCAGGGAGCGAACACTGAAGCTTTCTTT. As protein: CASSQGANTEAFF.

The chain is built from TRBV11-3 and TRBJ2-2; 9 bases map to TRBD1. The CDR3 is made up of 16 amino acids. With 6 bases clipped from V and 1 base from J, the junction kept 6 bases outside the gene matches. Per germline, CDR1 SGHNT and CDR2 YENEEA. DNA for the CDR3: TGTGCCAGCAGGAGGACAGGGGCCGGGAACACCGGGGAGCTGTTTTTT. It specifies CASRRTGAGNTGELFF.

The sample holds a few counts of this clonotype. CDR3 coding DNA: TGCGCCAGCAGCTTGGTACAGTCCACTGGGCTCGCGCAGTATTTT. As protein: CASSLVQSTGLAQYF. The J gene is TRBJ2-3, the V gene TRBV5-1; the D is unclear. The length of the CDR3 is 15 residues. V was clipped by 0 bases and J by 10 bases, with 18 bases between them. Germline CDR1 reads SGHRS; CDR2 reads YFSETQ.

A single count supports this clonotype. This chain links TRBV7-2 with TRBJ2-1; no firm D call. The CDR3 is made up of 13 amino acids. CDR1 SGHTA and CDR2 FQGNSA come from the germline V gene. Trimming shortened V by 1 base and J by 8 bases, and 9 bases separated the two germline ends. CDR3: CASSLVRIDEQFF. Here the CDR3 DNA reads TGTGCCAGCAGCTTAGTTCGGATCGATGAGCAGTTCTTC.

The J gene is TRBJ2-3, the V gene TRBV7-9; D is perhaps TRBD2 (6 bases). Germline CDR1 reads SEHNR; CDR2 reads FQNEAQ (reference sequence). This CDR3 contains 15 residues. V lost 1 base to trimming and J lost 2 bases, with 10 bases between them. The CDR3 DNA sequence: TGTGCCAGCAGCTTAGTTAGCGGAACCACAGATACGCAGTATTTT. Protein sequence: CASSLVSGTTDTQYF.

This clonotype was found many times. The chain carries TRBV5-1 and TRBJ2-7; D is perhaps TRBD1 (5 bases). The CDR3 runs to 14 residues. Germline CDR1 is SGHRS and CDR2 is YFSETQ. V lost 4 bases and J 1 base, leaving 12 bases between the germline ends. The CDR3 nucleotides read TGCGCCAGCAGCCCAACTCAGGGATCCTACGAGCAGTACTTC. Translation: CASSPTQGSYEQYF.

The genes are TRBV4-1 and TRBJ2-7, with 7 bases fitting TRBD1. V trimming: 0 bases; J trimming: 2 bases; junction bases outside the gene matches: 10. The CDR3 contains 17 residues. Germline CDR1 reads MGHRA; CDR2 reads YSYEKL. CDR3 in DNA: TGCGCCAGCAGCCAAGAACCCGGGACAGAAATGGCCTACGAGCAGTACTTC. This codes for CASSQEPGTEMAYEQYF.

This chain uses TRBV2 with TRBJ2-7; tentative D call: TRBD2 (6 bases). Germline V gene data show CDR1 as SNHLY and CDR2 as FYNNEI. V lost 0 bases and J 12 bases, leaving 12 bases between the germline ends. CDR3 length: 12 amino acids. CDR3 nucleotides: TGTGCCAGCAGTGAAGCGCTCAGGGACTGGTACTTC. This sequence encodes CASSEALRDWYF.

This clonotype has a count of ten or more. The CDR3 DNA is TGCGCCAGGAAAGGGGACAAAACCTACGAGCAGTACTTC. Its protein is CARKGDKTYEQYF. The chain links TRBV5-1 to TRBJ2-7; D possibly corresponds to TRBD1 (6 bases). The CDR3 is 13 amino acids. Trimming took off 8 bases at V and 2 bases at J, with 14 bases between the two ends. CDR1 is SGHRS and CDR2 is YFSETQ in the germline V gene.

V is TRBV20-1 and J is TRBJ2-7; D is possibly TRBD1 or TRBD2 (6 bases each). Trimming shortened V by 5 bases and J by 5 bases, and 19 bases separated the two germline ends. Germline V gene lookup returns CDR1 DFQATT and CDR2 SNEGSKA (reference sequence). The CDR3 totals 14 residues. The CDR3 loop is CSAGAPNREDEQYF. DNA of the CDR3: TGCAGTGCTGGAGCCCCTAACAGGGAGGACGAGCAGTACTTC.

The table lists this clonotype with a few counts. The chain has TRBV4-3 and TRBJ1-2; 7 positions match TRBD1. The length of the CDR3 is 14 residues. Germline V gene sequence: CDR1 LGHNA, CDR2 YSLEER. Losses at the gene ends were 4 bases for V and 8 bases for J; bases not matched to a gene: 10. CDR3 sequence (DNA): TGCGCCAGCAGCCGGGCGGACAGGTTGGGAGGCTACACCTTC. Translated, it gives CASSRADRLGGYTF.

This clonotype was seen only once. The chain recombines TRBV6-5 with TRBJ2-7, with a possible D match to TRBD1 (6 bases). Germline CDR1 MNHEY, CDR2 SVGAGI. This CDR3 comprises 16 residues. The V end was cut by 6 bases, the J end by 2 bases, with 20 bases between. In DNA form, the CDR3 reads TGTGCCAGCAGGAGACAAACCGGGACATTCACCTACGAGCAGTACTTC. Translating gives CASRRQTGTFTYEQYF.

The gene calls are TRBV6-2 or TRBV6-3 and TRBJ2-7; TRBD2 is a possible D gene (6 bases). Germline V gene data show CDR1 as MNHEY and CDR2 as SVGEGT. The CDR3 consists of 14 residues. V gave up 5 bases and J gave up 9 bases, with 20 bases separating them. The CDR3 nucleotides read TGTGCCAGCAGTCCCCGGGGGATATCAGGGATGCAGTACTTC. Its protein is CASSPRGISGMQYF.

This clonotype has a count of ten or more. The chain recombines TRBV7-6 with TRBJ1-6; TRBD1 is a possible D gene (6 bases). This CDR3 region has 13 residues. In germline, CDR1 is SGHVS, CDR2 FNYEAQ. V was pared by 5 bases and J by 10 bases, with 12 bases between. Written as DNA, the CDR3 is TGTGCCAGCAGCCAACAGGGTCACTCACCCCTCCACTTT. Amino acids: CASSQQGHSPLHF. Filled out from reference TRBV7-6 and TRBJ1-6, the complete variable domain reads GAGVSQSPRYKVTKRGQDVALRCDPISGHVSLYWYRQALGQGPEFLTYFNYEAQQDKSGLPNDRFSAERPEGSISTLTIQRTEQRDSAMYRCASSQQGHSPLHFGNGTRLTVT.

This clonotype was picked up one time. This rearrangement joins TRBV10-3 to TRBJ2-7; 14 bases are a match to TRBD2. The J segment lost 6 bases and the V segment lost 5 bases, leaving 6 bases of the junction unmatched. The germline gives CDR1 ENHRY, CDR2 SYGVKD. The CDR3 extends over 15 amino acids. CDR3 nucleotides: TGTGCCATCAGTCCAACCGGGACTAGCGGGAGCGAGCAGTACTTC. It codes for CAISPTGTSGSEQYF.

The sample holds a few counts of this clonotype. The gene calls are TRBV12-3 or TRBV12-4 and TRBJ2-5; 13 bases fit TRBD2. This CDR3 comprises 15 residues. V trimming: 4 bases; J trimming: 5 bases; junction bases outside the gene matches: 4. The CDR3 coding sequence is TGTGCCAGCAGTTGGACTAGCGGGAGTAGTGAGACCCAGTACTTC. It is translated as CASSWTSGSSETQYF.

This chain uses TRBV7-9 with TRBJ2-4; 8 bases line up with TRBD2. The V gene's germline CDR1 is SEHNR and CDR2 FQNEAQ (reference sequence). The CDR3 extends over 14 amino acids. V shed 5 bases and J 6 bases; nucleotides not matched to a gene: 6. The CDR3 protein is CASSDGRAGNIQYF. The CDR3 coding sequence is TGTGCCAGCAGCGACGGGAGGGCCGGAAACATTCAGTACTTC.

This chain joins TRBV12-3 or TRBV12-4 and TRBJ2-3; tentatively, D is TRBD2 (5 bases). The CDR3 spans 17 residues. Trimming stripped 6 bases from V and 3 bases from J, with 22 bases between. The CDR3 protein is CASSSWPSPRGTDTQYF. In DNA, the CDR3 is TGTGCCAGCAGCTCCTGGCCTAGCCCCAGAGGTACAGATACGCAGTATTTT.

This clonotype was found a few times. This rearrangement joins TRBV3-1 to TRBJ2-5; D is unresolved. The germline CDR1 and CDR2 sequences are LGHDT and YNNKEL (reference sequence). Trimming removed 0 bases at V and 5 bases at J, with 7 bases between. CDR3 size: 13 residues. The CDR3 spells CASSQDQGETQYF. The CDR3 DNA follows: TGTGCCAGCAGCCAAGACCAAGGGGAGACCCAGTACTTC.

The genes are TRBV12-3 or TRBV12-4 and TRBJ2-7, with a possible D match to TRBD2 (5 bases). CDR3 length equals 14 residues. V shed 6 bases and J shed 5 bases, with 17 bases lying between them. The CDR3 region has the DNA TGTGCCAGCAGCCTTAGGAGGTCGCACAACGAGCAGTACTTC. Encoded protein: CASSLRRSHNEQYF.

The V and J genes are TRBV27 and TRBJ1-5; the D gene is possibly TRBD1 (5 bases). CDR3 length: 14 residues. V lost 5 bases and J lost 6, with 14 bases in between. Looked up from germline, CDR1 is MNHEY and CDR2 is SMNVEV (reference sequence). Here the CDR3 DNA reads TGTGCCAGCAGTACAGGTCTCGGAAGTCAGCCCCAGCATTTT. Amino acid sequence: CASSTGLGSQPQHF.